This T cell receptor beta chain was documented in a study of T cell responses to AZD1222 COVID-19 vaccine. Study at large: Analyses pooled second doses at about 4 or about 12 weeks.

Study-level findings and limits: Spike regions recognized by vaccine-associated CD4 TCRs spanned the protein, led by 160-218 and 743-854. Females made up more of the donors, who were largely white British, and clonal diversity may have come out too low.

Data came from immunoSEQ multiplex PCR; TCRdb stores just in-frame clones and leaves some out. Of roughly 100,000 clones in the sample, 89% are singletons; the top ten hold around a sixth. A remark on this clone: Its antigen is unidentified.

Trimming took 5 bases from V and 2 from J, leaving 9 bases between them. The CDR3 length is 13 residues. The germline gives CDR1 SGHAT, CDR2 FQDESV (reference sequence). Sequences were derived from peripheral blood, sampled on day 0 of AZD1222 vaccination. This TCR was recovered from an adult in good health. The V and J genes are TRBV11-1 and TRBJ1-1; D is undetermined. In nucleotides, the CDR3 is TGTGCCAGCAGCCATCATTCCAACACTGAAGCTTTCTTT. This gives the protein CASSHHSNTEAFF.